A selection of T cell receptor beta chains follows, all from one sample in a study of blood T cell repertoires in COVID-19. Only in-frame clones appear in the TCRdb table, and some are missing; sequencing was by immunoSEQ multiplex PCR. The data show 90,000 or so clones, roughly 83% seen once. The sample was peripheral blood. These receptors were collected from a man aged 50 to 60 with active COVID-19. Both conserved end residues are part of each CDR3. A D gene is named only where the DNA matches it firmly. Clone size is not always given. Where it is, it says once, few, many or a class for expanded clones.

d_call,clone_size,v_call,j_call,cdr3_nt,cdr3_aa
.,.,TRBV7-8,TRBJ2-7,TGTGCCAGCAGCTTAAGGCAGGGCTCGACCTACGAGCAGTACTTC,CASSLRQGSTYEQYF
.,.,TRBV28,TRBJ2-7,TGTGCCAGCGCCGCGGGACGGATGTACGAGCAGTACTTC,CASAAGRMYEQYF
.,.,TRBV3-1/TRBV3-2,TRBJ1-5,TGTGCCAGCAGCCAAGATCTGGGGGCATGGCCCCAGCATTTT,CASSQDLGAWPQHF
TRBD1,.,TRBV28,TRBJ1-4,TGTGCCAGCAGGACCCAGGGGGCGGAGGATGAAAAACTGTTTTTT,CASRTQGAEDEKLFF
.,.,TRBV7-2,TRBJ1-2,TGTGCCAGCAGCTGGTCGTTACGGAACTATGGCTACACCTTC,CASSWSLRNYGYTF
.,once,TRBV5-4,TRBJ1-2,TGTGCCAGCAGCTTGGAAAACAGAAACTATGGCTACACCTTC,CASSLENRNYGYTF
TRBD1,.,TRBV28,TRBJ1-6,TGTGCCAGCGGGACAGGGTTAAATTCACCCCTCCACTTT,CASGTGLNSPLHF
.,.,TRBV5-1,TRBJ2-3,TGCGCCAGCAGCACCCTACTAGGTCCCACAGATACGCAGTATTTT,CASSTLLGPTDTQYF
.,few,TRBV9,TRBJ2-3,TGTGCCAGCAGCGTAAGAATGGGGGCCGGGGATACGCAGTATTTT,CASSVRMGAGDTQYF
.,.,TRBV12-3/TRBV12-4,TRBJ1-6,TGTGCCAGCAGTTTAAACAGATTTTCACCCCTCCACTTT,CASSLNRFSPLHF
TRBD2,.,TRBV30,TRBJ2-3,TGTGCCTGGGCTACGGGGGGGGCAAGCACAGATACGCAGTATTTT,CAWATGGASTDTQYF
.,few,TRBV18,TRBJ1-1,TGTGCCAGCTCACCATTCCCAGATCGCATGAACACTGAAGCTTTCTTT,CASSPFPDRMNTEAFF
.,.,TRBV7-9,TRBJ1-2,TGTGCCAGCAGCTCAGAGGGAGTTGCTAACTATGGCTACACCTTC,CASSSEGVANYGYTF
TRBD1,.,TRBV28,TRBJ1-6,TGTGCCAGCAGTCTACCCGGGACAGGGGGCAGGCCCCTCCACTTT,CASSLPGTGGRPLHF
.,.,TRBV5-6,TRBJ1-5,TGTGCCAGCAGCTCGTCTCGGGAGGGGTACAATCAGCCCCAGCATTTT,CASSSSREGYNQPQHF
TRBD2,few,TRBV5-1,TRBJ2-2,TGCGCCAGCAGCCCGGGACTAGCCGGTGGGGAGCTGTTTTTT,CASSPGLAGGELFF
TRBD2,.,TRBV30,TRBJ2-2,TGTGCCTGGTCCTCGGGACTAGCTACCGGGGAGCTGTTTTTT,CAWSSGLATGELFF
.,.,TRBV27,TRBJ2-3,TGTGCCAGCAGCCCGACCCAGGGTGCGGATACGCAGTATTTT,CASSPTQGADTQYF
TRBD2,.,TRBV10-3,TRBJ2-2,TGTGCCATCGCGGGAGGCAACACCGGGGAGCTGTTTTTT,CAIAGGNTGELFF
TRBD1,.,TRBV6-1,TRBJ2-7,TGTGCCAGCAGTGTAGGCCCCGGGACAGACTCCTACGAGCAGTACTTC,CASSVGPGTDSYEQYF
.,.,TRBV12-5,TRBJ1-1,TGTGCTAGTGGTCTTTCGGGTGCTAGTGCTTTCTTT,CASGLSGASAFF
TRBD2,.,TRBV24-1,TRBJ2-7,TGTGCCACCAGTGATTCCCTTCGGGGGGGAATCGACGAGCAGTACTTC,CATSDSLRGGIDEQYF
.,.,TRBV13,TRBJ1-2,TGTGCCAGCAGGAGGGGAGGGGTTAACTATGGCTACACCTTC,CASRRGGVNYGYTF